The following is a T cell receptor (beta chain) sequence with its context. V was cut by 5 bases and J by 8 bases, with 15 bases left in between. Per germline, CDR1 MNHEY and CDR2 SVGAGI. This CDR3 contains 13 residues. This sample stems from a study of blood T cell repertoires in COVID-19. Study details: The origin of the acute and convalescent COVID-19 samples was the United States, Italy and Spain. The cDNA or gDNA used as material had been derived from T cells, B-cell-depleted T cells, or PBMCs.

Repertoires were generated with immunoSEQ multiplex PCR, while TCRdb's copy carries only in-frame clones and drops some. The sample gives approximately 210,000 clones, roughly 81% of which show up once; approximately 8% is in the top ten. The TCR was taken from a woman aged 45 to 65 with active or convalescent COVID-19. The sample taken for sequencing was peripheral blood. The chain has TRBV6-5 and TRBJ1-2; weak D call: TRBD1 (6 bases). This chain's CDR3 is CASSQGYREGYTF. In DNA, the CDR3 is TGTGCCAGCAGTCAGGGATACAGGGAAGGCTACACCTTC.